The clone carrying this T cell receptor (beta chain) was observed many times. These data are taken from a study of T-cell reconstitution after alpha-beta-depleted transplantation in children. V shed 2 bases and J shed 4 bases, with 8 bases lying between them. CDR1 is SGHTA and CDR2 is FQGNSA in the germline V gene. This CDR3 comprises 13 residues. The authors prepared the TCRbeta library with unique molecular identifiers. Via MiXCR, TCRdb re-called the PCR reads, giving one row per CDR3 protein. The table has approximately 240,000 distinct CDR3 sequences, under 9.5% seen once. This TCR came from a human donor who donated a stem cell graft to a child with acute lymphoblastic leukemia. The V and J genes are TRBV7-2 and TRBJ1-2, with D unresolved. The sample consisted of PBMCs from the stem cell graft donor, taken from the stem cell graft. CDR3 region: CASSLNSGYGYTF. DNA of the CDR3: TGTGCCAGCAGCTTAAACTCCGGCTATGGCTACACCTTC.